Described below is a single T cell receptor beta chain sequence and its context. These data are taken from a study of blood T cell repertoires in COVID-19. Study background: From the United States, Italy and Spain came samples of acute and convalescent COVID-19. From T cells, B-cell-depleted T cells, or PBMCs came the material, which was cDNA or gDNA.

This CDR3 has 14 residues. V lost 5 bases to trimming and J lost 0 bases, with 9 bases between them. The germline CDR1 and CDR2 sequences are SGHTA and FQGTGA. Source study methods: Researchers report that nucleated cell counts were estimated from reference gene primer amplification. This table comes from immunoSEQ multiplex PCR, and its TCRdb copy is limited to in-frame clones, with some not included. That table is the source of V, J and clone size, and D and trimming were worked out from the DNA. The data show about 91,000 clones, approximately 80% seen once. This TCR came from a woman of 80 years or more with acute or convalescent COVID-19. Sequences were obtained from peripheral blood. The chain couples TRBV7-3 to TRBJ2-3; maybe TRBD2 (6 bases). CDR3 DNA sequence: TGTGCCAGCAGCCCGGGAGCTAGCACAGATACGCAGTATTTT. Its translation is CASSPGASTDTQYF. The variable domain in full, with the rest retrieved from reference TRBV7-3 and TRBJ2-3, is GAGVSQTPSNKVTEKGKYVELRCDPISGHTALYWYRQSLGQGPEFLIYFQGTGAADDSGLPNDRFFAVRPEGSVSTLKIQRTERGDSAVYLCASSPGASTDTQYFGPGTRLTVL.